This T cell receptor beta chain appears in the sequencing data of a study of cytomegalovirus exposure and HLA in healthy donors (dated by TCRdb to 2016 to 2017). Background on the whole study: In an earlier analysis of approximately 640 of the donors, around 290 Gb of sequence data and 95 million to 130 million unique TCR beta sequences from about 179 million T cells were reported. A later genetic analysis used genome-wide SNP genotypes for about 60% of the roughly 670 donors, treating that subset as a discovery cohort. The study combined high-throughput TCR immunosequencing, statistical association of individual TCRs with disease status, and machine learning to predict cytomegalovirus infection status. To study patterns of TCR occurrence, a later analysis re-analyzed previously published TCR beta repertoires from 600 to 750 donors and added high-resolution HLA genotyping. Rather than drawing on any new phenotypic data, the later analysis identified candidate immune exposures from TCR beta sequences and the way those sequences occurred across donors. Because of strong linkage in the cohort, a handful of DR-DQ haplotypes were treated as single units for association and clustering. Along with the roughly 670-subject first cohort, a separate validation cohort of over a hundred different subjects was used. Every discovery cohort repertoire had been produced on one sequencing platform. The T cell repertoires of some 700 subjects were profiled by immunosequencing and related to cytomegalovirus serostatus. The study was designed to test whether signatures of past pathogen exposure could be identified by cataloging public T cell receptors. Donor age, sex, ethnicity and CMV serostatus were collected together with the repertoire data. Of the roughly 400 genotyped donors, approximately 83% fell in the genetic ancestry cluster associated with self-reported Caucasian donors. Both class I and class II loci were covered by HLA typing, at four-digit resolution. Approximately 310 gigabases of sequencing data and tens of millions of unique TCR sequences were included in an early release covering several hundred HLA-typed donors. An earlier analysis of fewer than 750 of the donors used high-throughput TCR beta sequencing to judge whether each TCR beta V gene segment behaved as functional or pseudogenic. The number of typed donors differed by locus: about 620-640 for A, B, C, DRB1 and DQB1; 500 to 550 for DQA1; around 580 for DPA1; and about 470 for DPB1. On average, over 200,000 unique TCR beta nucleotide sequences were sequenced per donor among a few hundred genotyped donors of the cohort, with around 19% of those sequences being non-productive. Beyond this particular receptor, the publication reports: Broadly in line with IMGT annotations, most TCR beta V segments showed up in productive rearrangements about 87% or about 30% of the time in an earlier analysis of approximately 600 of the donors. Sequencing depth was assumed to be roughly uniform across donors in the presence/absence analyses, though that assumption may not hold. Because HLA typing was missing for some donors at each locus, association tests included only the typed subset. The classifier was reported to diagnose cytomegalovirus status with high specificity and sensitivity in both the original cohort and the validation cohort. V-gene and J-gene trimming of TCR beta chains was associated with a missense DCLRE1C variant in a later genetic analysis, and the association was replicated in an independent cohort. A total of fewer than 200 TCR beta chains were listed by the study as associated with cytomegalovirus. Because the 87-base-pair reads could not distinguish some IMGT-functional V segments, including TRBV6-2 and TRBV6-3, those segments were excluded. Because counts were too low, around 17 rarely observed V segments, including chromosome 9 orphons, were left out of the earlier analysis of 587 of the donors. The authors suggested that the approach could potentially be extended to other disease states and immunological phenotypes. In a later analysis, TCR association rates were found to vary across HLA loci, with the most associated TCRs seen for DRB1 alleles and the fewest for HLA-C alleles. A cluster of highly shared sequence variants was judged likely to represent a technical artifact of the sequencing pipeline. While some public TCRs were present in many individuals, most TCR sequences turned up only very rarely across donors. In a later analysis, HLA-associated TCR beta chains showed more clonal expansion and lower generation probabilities than non-associated chains that were equally common. The cohort was sequenced for TCR beta chains only, and without alpha or paired-chain data the features that could be detected were limited. According to a later genetic analysis, donors in an Asian-associated ancestry cluster had fewer N-insertions in productive TCRs than the roughly 700-donor mean. In a later analysis, some 18,000 TCR beta sequences were associated with specific HLA alleles at a false discovery rate of 0.05. According to a later analysis, parvovirus B19, influenza, CMV and Epstein-Barr virus appeared linked to several top co-occurrence clusters. Assigning TCR associations to individual alleles was difficult when HLA alleles, especially DR and DQ, strongly co-occurred. For the cohort, immune exposure information was limited to CMV serostatus. Linkage disequilibrium might explain the correlated functional status among segregating V segments, but an unknown experimental factor could not be ruled out. According to a later analysis, most CMV-associated TCR beta chains appeared to be HLA-restricted, and the HLA associations seemed to be driven largely by CMV exposure. A few of the identified cytomegalovirus-associated TCR beta chains were confirmed in vitro to be specific for cytomegalovirus antigens. A further reported finding was that TCR beta sequences accurately predicted the HLA-A and HLA-B alleles for most subjects in the first cohort.

For CDR1 and CDR2, the germline V gene (reference sequence) lists LNHNV and YYDKDF. Spanning cysteine to phenylalanine, the CDR3 consists of 16 amino acids. Just CDR3 DNA is preserved here, 48 bases in frame from base 1. V sheds 2 bases and J sheds 7 bases, leaving 20 bases between their ends. Details on this clone: What antigen it recognizes has not been identified. Within one base of it there is no much larger clone, and no base qualities were kept.

The library came from the immunoSEQ multiplex PCR assay. The multiplex PCR relied on a mix of 60 forward primers for TCR Vbeta segments and 13 reverse primers for TCR Jbeta segments. A multiplex PCR assay on genomic DNA amplified the CDR3 region of rearranged TCR beta genes. On the Illumina HiSeq System, the amplified TCR beta libraries were sequenced as 87-base-pair reads. As for the original processing: In a later analysis, some 80 million unique TCR beta chains were counted across the 500 to 850 repertoires, and approximately 11 million of these chains were shared by at least two donors. To remove PCR and sequencing errors, raw reads were error-corrected and collapsed into unique sequences using a nearest-neighbor algorithm that merged closely related sequences. To assign V, D and J gene segments, CDR3 sequences were aligned to IMGT reference sequences. Each retained sequence needed at least a six-nucleotide match to both a V gene segment and a J gene segment. Rearrangements were called productive when the CDR3 lacked stop codons and stayed in frame with V and J; all others were non-productive. Following IMGT convention, CDR3 was defined as the stretch from the second conserved V-encoded cysteine up to the conserved J-encoded phenylalanine. The earlier analysis of 450 to 750 of the donors excluded any sequence lacking an unambiguous match to a single V gene segment. An earlier analysis of fewer than 750 of the donors classified V segments as functional when productive rearrangements were above 56.7% and as segregating when the standard deviation between donors was above 5%. A statistical classification framework was developed to diagnose cytomegalovirus status using the catalog of TCR beta chain sequences. V and J gene assignment, in a later analysis, came from comparing TCR nucleotide sequences with IMGT/GENE-DB human TR gene sequences. The TCRdist pipeline was used in a later analysis to assign CDR3 sequences and most-parsimonious VDJ recombination scenarios. A later analysis defined each TCR beta chain by its CDR3 amino acid sequence plus V-gene family, and excluded reads lacking a unique V-gene family. To address suspected cross-contamination and a sequencing artifact, a later analysis removed under 600 highly shared, low-generation-probability nucleotide sequences. A later analysis calculated a clonal expansion index for each public chain from normalized within-repertoire ranks of inferred template counts. In a later analysis, generation probabilities were computed using a VDJ recombination model fitted to out-of-frame rearrangements, and the results were checked against IGoR. In a later analysis, TCR-TCR, TCR-HLA and TCR-CMV co-occurrence was scored with hypergeometric tests, and a repertoire-size bias correction was applied to TCR pairs. In a later analysis, false discovery rates were estimated by permuting HLA or CMV assignments 20 times. In a later analysis, co-occurring TCRs were grouped using DBSCAN, with TCRdist sequence similarity added in when clustering inside HLA-allele-positive subsets. Repertoires with fewer than 30,000 or more than 120,000 public chains were left out of co-occurrence clustering, as were a handful of repertoires with anomalous nucleotide sharing. Here the immuneACCESS table is served through TCRdb, limited to in-frame sequences with V and J called. Missing clones are a known gap in these copies; in checked studies unresolved V genes cover under half, and the rest lacks a known reason. V and J calls and clone size follow that table, whereas D and trimming were derived from the DNA. This sample lists about 170,000 clones; 80% to 90% were detected once. The top ten clonotypes cover less than 3% of the sample.

The cohort consisted of hundreds of healthy bone marrow donors. All cohort members were sampled while nominally healthy, although unrecorded immune exposures were likely present. The donor was CMV seronegative and belonged to the group of over 300 seronegative cohort members. Every donor gave a peripheral blood sample, and the peripheral blood mononuclear cells from that sample were used for TCR beta sequencing. Genomic DNA extraction from the blood cell samples was performed with the Qiagen DNeasy Blood Extraction Kit. The TCR originated in a male donor in good health and CMV-seronegative. Sequences were obtained from PBMCs. The V and J genes are TRBV15 and TRBJ1-2; the D gene is perhaps TRBD1, on 6 matching bases. Here the CDR3 is given as CATSRLMDSPRGGYTF. The nucleotides read TGTGCCACCAGCAGATTAATGGACAGTCCCCGAGGTGGCTACACCTTC.